Listed here are 8 T cell receptor beta chains from one sample, sequenced in a study of cytotoxic CD8 clonotypes in ibrutinib-treated CLL. Clones were sequenced by immunoSEQ multiplex PCR, and TCRdb holds only the in-frame ones, with some missing. The sample lists roughly 42,000 clones, approximately 70% occurring once. The material was PBMCs, obtained after 24 months of ibrutinib treatment. These receptors were obtained from a human donor with chronic lymphocytic leukemia.

The chain links TRBV27 to TRBJ2-7, with unresolved D. V was pared by 5 bases and J by 3 bases, with 8 bases between. The germline V gene encodes CDR1 MNHEY and CDR2 SMNVEV (reference sequence). The CDR3 sequence is 12 residues long. The CDR3 loop is CASSQTGYEQYF. The CDR3 DNA reads TGTGCCAGCAGTCAAACGGGCTACGAGCAGTACTTC.

This rearrangement joins TRBV28 to TRBJ2-2; 7 nucleotides agree with TRBD1. The CDR3 covers 16 residues. The J segment lost 4 bases and the V segment lost 7 bases, leaving 12 bases of the junction unmatched. Germline V gene sequence: CDR1 MDHEN, CDR2 SYDVKM. The CDR3 DNA sequence: TGTGCCAGCAAGGGATTGGGGACAGCAATCACCGGGGAGCTGTTTTTT. This codes for CASKGLGTAITGELFF.

The rearrangement links TRBV7-6 to TRBJ2-3, with no clear D. CDR1 and CDR2 from the germline V gene are SGHVS and FNYEAQ. The CDR3 consists of 13 residues. The V and J ends lost 3 bases and 2 bases respectively, with 6 bases between them. This CDR3 is CASSLASTDTQYF. The CDR3 DNA sequence: TGTGCCAGCAGCTTGGCCTCCACAGATACGCAGTATTTT.

This clone was observed a handful of times. The rearrangement joins TRBV2 to TRBJ2-7; D gene uncertain. Trimming removed 7 bases at V and 5 bases at J, with 9 bases between. The length of the CDR3 is 11 residues. Germline loops: CDR1 SNHLY, CDR2 FYNNEI. CDR3 amino acids: CASKSRDEQYF. As DNA, the CDR3 is TGTGCCAGCAAGTCTAGGGACGAGCAGTACTTC.

The chain couples TRBV6-1 to TRBJ1-2, with D possibly matching TRBD1 (5 bases). Germline V lookup: CDR1 MNHNS, CDR2 SASEGT. The V end was cut by 2 bases, the J end by 5 bases, with 9 bases between. There are 13 residues in the CDR3. In nucleotides, the CDR3 is TGTGCCAGCAGTGAACAGGGACCTTATGGCTACACCTTC. Its translation: CASSEQGPYGYTF.

The gene calls are TRBV5-1 and TRBJ2-3, with a tentative D call TRBD1 (6 bases). With 7 bases removed from V and 6 bases from J, the gap between germline ends came to 15 bases. The germline gives CDR1 SGHRS, CDR2 YFSETQ. The CDR3 totals 13 residues. In DNA, the CDR3 is TGCGCCAGCTCCGGGACACTGGGGGATACGCAGTATTTT. This gives the protein CASSGTLGDTQYF.

V usage is TRBV27 and J usage is TRBJ2-7; D may be TRBD2 (5 bases). Trimming shortened V by 5 bases and J by 3 bases, and 11 bases separated the two germline ends. This CDR3 is 13 amino acids long. The germline gives CDR1 MNHEY, CDR2 SMNVEV (reference sequence). The CDR3 nucleotides are TGTGCCAGCAGTCCGAGAGGGATCTACGAGCAGTACTTC. It specifies CASSPRGIYEQYF.

In this sample, this clone turned up a few times. V usage is TRBV13 and J usage is TRBJ2-7; D might be TRBD2 (5 bases). CDR1 and CDR2 from the germline V gene are PRHDT and FYEKMQ (reference sequence). V was cut by 4 bases and J by 7 bases, with 11 bases left in between. CDR3 size: 12 residues. The CDR3 is CASSSGFREQYF. CDR3 coding DNA: TGTGCCAGCAGCTCGGGGTTCAGGGAGCAGTACTTC.